Shown below are 7 T cell receptor beta chains from a single sample sequenced in a study of CD8+CD57+ T cells in acquired aplastic anemia. Whoever was chosen for sequencing had shown CD8+CD57+ cell expansion by flow cytometry. Genomic DNA templated the TCR beta VDJ and CDR3 profiling. MiXCR, applied by TCRdb to the reads, yields one record per CDR3 protein. This sample carries approximately 130,000 distinct CDR3 sequences, over 30% of them seen once, and the ten largest clones take about 2.7%. The sequencing input was sorted CD4+, CD8+, or CD8+CD57+ T cells (not recorded which) from PBMCs. The receptors were gathered from a human donor with aplastic anemia.

In this sample, this clonotype turned up a few times. The gene calls are TRBV7-6 and TRBJ1-5, with TRBD1 matching 8 bases. The CDR3 length is 14 residues. The J segment lost 4 bases and the V segment lost 10 bases, leaving 9 bases of the junction unmatched. Germline-derived CDR1 and CDR2 are SGHVS and FNYEAQ. This CDR3 reads CATIDRGLNQPQHF. Written as DNA, the CDR3 is TGTGCCACCATAGACAGGGGATTGAATCAGCCCCAGCATTTT.

This clonotype was picked up a small number of times. The chain is built from TRBV10-3 and TRBJ2-1, with D perhaps given as TRBD1 or TRBD2 (5 bases each). V was trimmed by 6 bases and J by 7 bases, leaving 10 bases between them. The length of the CDR3 is 12 residues. Germline loops: CDR1 ENHRY, CDR2 SYGVKD. The DNA for the CDR3 is TGTGCCATCAGGGGGACGCCGAATGAGCAGTTCTTC. Translated: CAIRGTPNEQFF.

The chain combines TRBV10-3 with TRBJ1-2; weak D call: TRBD1 (6 bases). The CDR3 is 12 residues long. Germline V gene data show CDR1 as ENHRY and CDR2 as SYGVKD. The V end was cut by 11 bases, the J end by 0 bases, with 10 bases between. CDR3 sequence: CAAQGTNYGYTF. The DNA of the CDR3 is TGTGCCGCTCAGGGGACTAACTATGGCTACACCTTC.

This chain joins TRBV6-1 and TRBJ1-6, with a possible D match to TRBD1 (5 bases). CDR1 MNHNS and CDR2 SASEGT come from the germline V gene. The CDR3 consists of 17 residues. The V end was cut by 5 bases, the J end by 7 bases, with 21 bases between. CDR3 DNA: TGTGCCAGCAGTCATCTCCCGACGGGGGGAGACAATTCACCCCTCCACTTT. This codes for CASSHLPTGGDNSPLHF.

V is TRBV7-6 and J is TRBJ2-7, with a tentative D call TRBD2 (5 bases). Germline V gene sequence: CDR1 SGHVS, CDR2 FNYEAQ. Trimming cost V 4 bases and J 4 bases, with 8 bases left between them. CDR3 length: 12 residues. The DNA of the CDR3 is TGTGCCAGCAGCTATGAGGGTTACGAGCAGTACTTC. It is translated as CASSYEGYEQYF.

This clonotype was seen repeatedly, ten times or more. The chain is built from TRBV12-3 or TRBV12-4 and TRBJ2-5, with 7 positions matching TRBD2. This CDR3 has 14 amino acids. V shed 7 bases and J 1 base; nucleotides not matched to a gene: 6. CDR3 loop: CASNFGGGQETQYF. CDR3 in DNA: TGTGCCAGCAATTTCGGCGGGGGCCAAGAGACCCAGTACTTC.

This clonotype has more than one count but fewer than ten. This chain joins TRBV2 and TRBJ2-7; 8 bases fit TRBD1. This CDR3 has 15 residues. Germline V gives CDR1 SNHLY, CDR2 FYNNEI. After removal of 4 bases from V and 2 bases from J, the junction contained 7 bases not matched to a gene. The CDR3 nucleotides read TGTGCCAGCAGTGCCGGGCGGGACAGGCCCTACGAGCAGTACTTC. Its translation is CASSAGRDRPYEQYF.